The clone carrying this TCR beta chain appeared a few times. Sequenced by immunoSEQ multiplex PCR; TCRdb stores in-frame clones only, minus some. Here the sample spans approximately 110,000 clones, 69% being singletons. The data originate from a study of blood T cell repertoires in COVID-19. As for the study in general: Samples taken during acute and convalescent COVID-19 were collected in the United States, Italy and Spain.

The sequencing input was peripheral blood. The sequence was obtained from a man older than 75 with acute or convalescent COVID-19.

The DNA of the CDR3 is TGTGCCAGCAGCGGTACAGCGGGTGACTATGGCTACACCTTC. It codes for CASSGTAGDYGYTF. This chain uses TRBV3-1 (or the pseudogene TRBV3-2) with TRBJ1-2; D gene ambiguous. Trimming shortened V by 5 bases and J by 3 bases, and 13 bases separated the two germline ends. The CDR3 contains 14 residues. Germline V CDR1 and CDR2: LGHDT, YNNKEL (reference sequence).